This passage covers 23 T cell receptor beta chains from one sample sequenced in a study of T cell responses to AZD1222 COVID-19 vaccine. Produced via immunoSEQ multiplex PCR; TCRdb's table is partial and in-frame only. In the table there are roughly 100,000 clones, about 94% of which are singletons. The sample was peripheral blood, taken on day 0 of AZD1222 vaccination. Every receptor here comes from an adult in good health.

V usage is TRBV7-3 and J usage is TRBJ2-5; the D is unclear. Germline V CDR1 and CDR2: SGHTA, FQGTGA. The V and J ends lost 6 bases and 0 bases respectively, with 14 bases between them. The CDR3 has 15 residues. CDR3 protein: CASSPYNVYQETQYF. CDR3 DNA: TGTGCCAGCAGTCCTTACAATGTGTACCAAGAGACCCAGTACTTC.

The rearrangement joins TRBV28 to TRBJ1-5, with 7 nucleotides matching TRBD1. The trim removed 1 base at V and 4 bases at J, leaving 10 bases unmatched. CDR3 size: 17 residues. The V gene's germline CDR1 is MDHEN and CDR2 SYDVKM. The CDR3 nucleotides are TGTGCCAGCAGTTTATTAGGGGGCGCCTTAAATAATCAGCCCCAGCATTTT. Its protein is CASSLLGGALNNQPQHF.

The chain couples TRBV28 to TRBJ1-2, with 7 bases fitting TRBD1. Losses at the gene ends were 8 bases for V and 4 bases for J; bases not matched to a gene: 25. Germline V gives CDR1 MDHEN, CDR2 SYDVKM. This CDR3 contains 19 residues. The CDR3, as DNA: TGTGCCAGCGGGGACGGACAAGGTGTTTGGGGGGACAGAGGCTATGGCTACACCTTC. Translating it yields CASGDGQGVWGDRGYGYTF.

The chain couples TRBV27 to TRBJ2-1; TRBD1 matches 7 bases. Germline V gives CDR1 MNHEY, CDR2 SMNVEV (reference sequence). Trimming took 8 bases from V and 7 from J; bases not matched to a gene: 11. The CDR3 spans 14 residues. The CDR3 DNA reads TGTGCCAGCCAACGGACAGGCCCGACGAATGAGCAGTTCTTC. As protein: CASQRTGPTNEQFF.

J is TRBJ2-3 and V is TRBV5-1, with D possibly TRBD2 on 6 matching bases. Trimming cost V 4 bases and J 0 bases, with 15 bases left between them. CDR1 SGHRS and CDR2 YFSETQ come from the germline V gene. The length of the CDR3 is 16 residues. The CDR3 nucleotides read TGCGCCAGCAGCCTGGGATTAGCGGCTAGCACAGATACGCAGTATTTT. Amino acid sequence: CASSLGLAASTDTQYF.

This chain's CDR3 is CATSDLDREDEQFF. CDR3 DNA: TGTGCCACCAGTGATTTGGACAGGGAGGATGAGCAGTTCTTC. The V and J genes are TRBV24-1 and TRBJ2-1; maybe TRBD1 (7 bases). Germline values: CDR1 KGHDR, CDR2 SFDVKD. The CDR3 is 14 residues long. Deletions cut 0 bases from V and 8 bases from J, with 10 bases between.

The chain recombines TRBV7-6 with TRBJ2-3; TRBD2 matches 12 bases. V lost 5 bases, J lost 3 bases, and 6 bases stayed unmatched. The CDR3 covers 16 residues. Germline V gene lookup returns CDR1 SGHVS and CDR2 FNYEAQ. CDR3 sequence reads: CASSTLAGGVTDTQYF. The CDR3 DNA sequence: TGTGCCAGCAGCACACTAGCGGGAGGAGTTACAGATACGCAGTATTTT.

The chain combines TRBV2 with TRBJ2-2; 7 nucleotides line up with TRBD2. CDR3 length: 16 amino acids. The germline CDR1 and CDR2 sequences are SNHLY and FYNNEI. Trimming took 6 bases from V and 0 from J; bases not matched to a gene: 7. The chain's CDR3 is CASSWDYLANTGELFF. For the CDR3, the DNA is TGTGCCAGCAGCTGGGACTACCTCGCGAACACCGGGGAGCTGTTTTTT.

CDR3 amino acids: CATSRDFGSAVNSPLHF. For the CDR3, the DNA is TGTGCCACCAGCAGAGATTTCGGCTCGGCGGTGAATTCACCCCTCCACTTT. This chain links TRBV15 with TRBJ1-6; D is undetermined. The V end was cut by 0 bases, the J end by 7 bases, with 16 bases between. There are 17 residues in the CDR3. The V gene's germline CDR1 is LNHNV and CDR2 YYDKDF (reference sequence).

The chain couples TRBV24-1 to TRBJ1-2, with D unresolved. Trimming stripped 5 bases from V and 6 bases from J, with 12 bases between. The CDR3 spans 13 residues. Germline-derived CDR1 and CDR2 are KGHDR and SFDVKD. The CDR3 bases are TGTGCCACCAGTGCAGAGAGGGATCATGGCTACACCTTC. Its protein is CATSAERDHGYTF.

The chain recombines TRBV5-4 with TRBJ2-7; TRBD2 aligns across 11 bases. Germline CDR1 and CDR2: SGHNT and YYREEE (reference sequence). After removal of 3 bases from V and 5 bases from J, the junction contained 13 bases not matched to a gene. This CDR3 has 17 residues. For the CDR3, the DNA is TGTGCCAGCAGCTCGGGGGTCGTAGCGGGAGGGCCCCACGAGCAGTACTTC. It codes for CASSSGVVAGGPHEQYF.

The chain joins TRBV3-1 (or the pseudogene TRBV3-2) to TRBJ1-5, with D possibly matching TRBD1 (5 bases). From germline, CDR1 is LGHDT and CDR2 YNNKEL (reference sequence). Trimming stripped 1 base from V and 7 bases from J, with 11 bases between. The CDR3 totals 14 residues. The CDR3 here is CASSQGAGYQPQHF. For the CDR3, the DNA is TGTGCCAGCAGCCAAGGCGCAGGGTACCAGCCCCAGCATTTT.

The chain has TRBV2 and TRBJ2-2; D may be TRBD2 (5 bases). Germline CDR1 is SNHLY and CDR2 is FYNNEI. The CDR3 contains 14 residues. V was clipped by 7 bases and J by 2 bases, with 11 bases between them. In DNA, the CDR3 is TGTGCCAGCATCCGGTCGGGAAACACCGGGGAGCTGTTTTTT. Translation: CASIRSGNTGELFF.

V is TRBV6-5 and J is TRBJ1-1; unclear D gene. V shed 9 bases and J shed 1 base, with 12 bases lying between them. Per the germline V gene, CDR1 is MNHEY and CDR2 is SVGAGI. CDR3 length: 13 residues. Here the CDR3 DNA reads TGTGCCAGTTGGATCAAGGGGAACACTGAAGCTTTCTTT. Its protein product is CASWIKGNTEAFF.

This clone was seen just once. The chain has TRBV18 and TRBJ1-4; the D is unclear. Trimming cost V 1 base and J 0 bases, with 6 bases left between them. CDR3 length: 15 residues. CDR1 KGHSH and CDR2 LQKENI come from the germline V gene. CDR3 residues: CASSPRRATNEKLFF. In DNA form, the CDR3 reads TGTGCCAGCTCACCACGTAGGGCAACTAATGAAAAACTGTTTTTT.

This chain connects TRBV19 to TRBJ2-7; 9 bases agree with TRBD1. Per the germline V gene, CDR1 is LNHDA and CDR2 is SQIVND (reference sequence). The CDR3 spans 14 residues. Germline trimming cut 4 bases from V and 2 bases from J; bases unmatched to any gene: 3. The CDR3 protein is CASSTGQGPYEQYF. CDR3 bases: TGTGCCAGTAGTACGGGACAGGGCCCCTACGAGCAGTACTTC.

V usage is TRBV19 and J usage is TRBJ2-2; TRBD2 aligns across 10 bases. V was pared by 6 bases and J by 2 bases, with 3 bases of the junction left unmatched. Per the germline V gene, CDR1 is LNHDA and CDR2 is SQIVND (reference sequence). The length of the CDR3 is 15 residues. CDR3 in amino acids: CASSPSGSNTGELFF. CDR3 nucleotides: TGTGCCAGTAGCCCTAGCGGGAGTAACACCGGGGAGCTGTTTTTT.

The V call is TRBV5-1, the J call TRBJ2-4; weak D call: TRBD1 (6 bases). This CDR3 region has 14 residues. Trimming shortened V by 2 bases and J by 8 bases, and 14 bases separated the two germline ends. The germline V gene encodes CDR1 SGHRS and CDR2 YFSETQ. CDR3 nucleotide sequence: TGCGCCAGCAGCTTAGGACAGCGTAGGGACATTCAGTACTTC. It specifies CASSLGQRRDIQYF.

The V gene is TRBV27, the J gene TRBJ2-7, with a tentative D call TRBD2 (5 bases). V shed 5 bases and J shed 4 bases, with 27 bases lying between them. The CDR3 has 18 amino acids. In germline, CDR1 is MNHEY, CDR2 SMNVEV (reference sequence). CDR3 in amino acids: CASSPFAGRRFGRYEQYF. CDR3 coding DNA: TGTGCCAGCAGTCCATTCGCGGGCCGTCGATTTGGAAGGTACGAGCAGTACTTC.

The V and J genes are TRBV3-1 (or the pseudogene TRBV3-2) and TRBJ2-2; weak D call: TRBD2 (6 bases). With 4 bases removed from V and 4 bases from J, the gap between germline ends came to 25 bases. CDR1 LGHDT and CDR2 YNNKEL come from the germline V gene (reference sequence). This CDR3 spans 19 amino acids. The CDR3 sequence is CASSPETFRGRGSTGELFF. CDR3 in DNA: TGTGCCAGCAGCCCTGAAACCTTCCGTGGGCGGGGAAGCACCGGGGAGCTGTTTTTT.

This chain links TRBV9 with TRBJ1-3, with D unclear. With 4 bases removed from V and 0 bases from J, the gap between germline ends came to 8 bases. CDR3 length equals 14 residues. The germline CDR1 and CDR2 sequences are SGDLS and YYNGEE. The DNA for the CDR3 is TGTGCCAGCAGCCAAACGAGCTCTGGAAACACCATATATTTT. It translates to CASSQTSSGNTIYF.

The chain recombines TRBV18 with TRBJ1-4; 7 nucleotides match TRBD1. The CDR3 totals 15 residues. Per germline, CDR1 KGHSH and CDR2 LQKENI. V was pared by 1 base and J by 8 bases, with 7 bases of the junction left unmatched. Here the CDR3 reads CASSPRTGVWEKLFF. DNA for the CDR3: TGTGCCAGCTCACCACGGACAGGCGTGTGGGAAAAACTGTTTTTT. The full variable domain, rest sourced from reference TRBV18 and TRBJ1-4, is NAGVMQNPRHLVRRRGQEARLRCSPMKGHSHVYWYRQLPEEGLKFMVYLQKENIIDESGMPKERFSAEFPKEGPSILRIQQVVRGDSAAYFCASSPRTGVWEKLFFGSGTQLSVL.

The chain couples TRBV20-1 to TRBJ2-5; unclear D gene. From germline, CDR1 is DFQATT and CDR2 SNEGSKA (reference sequence). Deletions cut 1 base from V and 5 bases from J, with 2 bases between. The CDR3 spans 10 residues. The CDR3 coding sequence is TGCAGTGCTAGAGCGGAGACCCAGTACTTC. The encoded protein is CSARAETQYF.